Each of the 26 T cell receptor beta chains below was sequenced from the same sample in a study of cytomegalovirus exposure and HLA in healthy donors. The PCR used 60 Vbeta and 13 Jbeta primers. Clones were read by immunoSEQ multiplex PCR, and TCRdb kept only the in-frame ones, dropping some. The sample lists 85,000 to 130,000 clones; roughly 80% were seen once. The sample taken for sequencing was PBMCs. The receptors derive from a male donor in good health and CMV-seropositive.

Worth noting for this clone: Other DNA sequences within the sample encode an identical CDR3. J is TRBJ1-2 and V is TRBV30, with D hard to call. The CDR3 is made up of 12 amino acids. Per the germline V gene, CDR1 is GTSNPN and CDR2 is SVGIG (reference sequence). The V and J ends lost 0 bases and 2 bases respectively, with 4 bases between them. The CDR3 loop reads CAWSVSNYGYTF. CDR3 DNA: TGTGCCTGGAGTGTTAGCAACTATGGCTACACCTTC.

The chain uses TRBV7-6 and TRBJ1-6; 7 bases align to TRBD1. CDR1 SGHVS and CDR2 FNYEAQ come from the germline V gene. The V gene end was trimmed by 3 bases and the J gene end by 10 bases; junction bases not matched to a gene: 12. This CDR3 comprises 16 residues. CDR3 nucleotides: TGTGCCAGCAGCTTGGATCCGCGACAGGGCGAATCACCCCTCCACTTT. This encodes CASSLDPRQGESPLHF. Together with reference TRBV7-6 and TRBJ1-6, the CDR3 gives the full variable domain: GAGVSQSPRYKVTKRGQDVALRCDPISGHVSLYWYRQALGQGPEFLTYFNYEAQQDKSGLPNDRFSAERPEGSISTLTIQRTEQRDSAMYRCASSLDPRQGESPLHFGNGTRLTVT.

This sequence joins TRBV19 and TRBJ2-1, with 8 bases identical to TRBD2. The V and J ends lost 8 bases and 8 bases, in that order; junction bases with no gene match: 11. The CDR3 contains 14 residues. Germline V gene sequence: CDR1 LNHDA, CDR2 SQIVND (reference sequence). CDR3 nucleotides: TGTGCCAGTGGTGGGCGGGGGGCCTCGGATGAGCAGTTCTTC. This gives the protein CASGGRGASDEQFF.

This sequence joins TRBV19 and TRBJ2-3; a possible D gene is TRBD2 (5 bases). Per the germline V gene, CDR1 is LNHDA and CDR2 is SQIVND (reference sequence). The V gene lost 8 bases and the J gene lost 0 bases, with 12 bases spanning the gap. The CDR3 has 14 amino acids. The DNA for the CDR3 is TGTGCCAGTGCCGGACTCTCGAGCACAGATACGCAGTATTTT. Its protein is CASAGLSSTDTQYF.

The V gene is TRBV20-1, the J gene TRBJ2-7; the D gene is possibly TRBD1 (5 bases). The V end was cut by 3 bases, the J end by 6 bases, with 6 bases between. Germline CDR1 is DFQATT and CDR2 is SNEGSKA (reference sequence). The CDR3 runs 10 residues. DNA of the CDR3: TGCAGTGCTAGGGGGCCCGAGCAGTACTTC. The encoded protein is CSARGPEQYF.

The chain uses TRBV10-1 and TRBJ2-7; tentatively, D is TRBD2 (6 bases). The CDR3 is 14 residues long. The V gene's germline CDR1 is WNHNN and CDR2 SYGVQD (reference sequence). The V end lost 2 bases, the J end lost 4 bases, and 12 bases lay between the germline ends. The CDR3 loop reads CASSEDLGTYEQYF. In DNA, the CDR3 is TGCGCCAGCAGTGAGGACCTGGGGACTTACGAGCAGTACTTC.

The V and J genes are TRBV29-1 and TRBJ2-5; 9 nucleotides match TRBD1. Germline lookup yields CDR1 SQVTM and CDR2 ANQGSEA. The V gene end was trimmed by 7 bases and the J gene end by 6 bases; junction bases not matched to a gene: 9. The CDR3 length is 13 residues. CDR3 residues: CSGRQGGTQTQYF. The CDR3 nucleotides read TGCAGCGGAAGACAGGGGGGCACGCAGACCCAGTACTTC.

The chain carries TRBV27 and TRBJ1-1; the D is unclear. Trimming took off 8 bases at V and 6 bases at J, with 10 bases between the two ends. Germline V gives CDR1 MNHEY, CDR2 SMNVEV (reference sequence). This CDR3 has 11 amino acids. CDR3 loop: CASYRLAEAFF. The CDR3 DNA reads as TGTGCCAGCTATCGTTTAGCTGAAGCTTTCTTT.

For this clone: At one end, the junction sequence differs from germline, possibly due to a read error. The chain joins TRBV11-3 to TRBJ2-3; 8 nucleotides align to TRBD1. Looked up from germline, CDR1 is SGHNT and CDR2 is YENEEA. The CDR3 extends over 15 amino acids. The CDR3 DNA is TGTGCCAGCAGCTCCCGGACAGGGAGCACGGATACGCAGTATTTT. Its translation: CASSSRTGSTDTQYF. Variable domain in full (rest from reference TRBV11-3 and TRBJ2-3): EAGVVQSPRYKIIEKKQPVAFWCNPISGHNTLYWYLQNLGQGPELLIRYENEEAVDDSQLPKDRFSAERLKGVDSTLKIQPAELGDSAVYLCASSSRTGSTDTQYFGPGTRLTVL.

The chain is built from TRBV28 and TRBJ1-4, with TRBD1 as a possible D gene (5 bases). There are 14 residues in the CDR3. Germline CDR1 MDHEN, CDR2 SYDVKM. Trimming left V 8 bases short and J 0 bases short, with 10 bases between. This chain's CDR3 is CASYETATNEKLFF. In DNA form, the CDR3 reads TGTGCCAGCTACGAGACAGCAACTAATGAAAAACTGTTTTTT.

The rearrangement uses TRBV7-2 and TRBJ1-6; D not resolved. Trimming left V 5 bases short and J 8 bases short, with 16 bases between. Per the germline V gene, CDR1 is SGHTA and CDR2 is FQGNSA. CDR3 length: 15 residues. The CDR3 is CASSPTSLRDSPLHF. In DNA form, the CDR3 reads TGTGCCAGCAGCCCCACCTCCCTACGTGATTCACCCCTCCACTTT.

This sequence joins TRBV28 and TRBJ1-4; the match to TRBD1 covers 9 bases. Germline CDR1 MDHEN, CDR2 SYDVKM. With 8 bases clipped from V and 5 bases from J, the junction kept 0 bases outside the gene matches. The CDR3 spans 12 residues. CDR3 nucleotide sequence: TGTGCCAGCGGACAGGGGAATGAAAAACTGTTTTTT. This sequence encodes CASGQGNEKLFF.

This sequence joins TRBV13 and TRBJ2-7, with TRBD1 matching 9 bases. There are 15 residues in the CDR3. The germline V gene encodes CDR1 PRHDT and CDR2 FYEKMQ (reference sequence). Germline trimming cut 5 bases from V and 3 bases from J; bases unmatched to any gene: 8. This CDR3 reads CASSQRTGVNYEQYF. DNA for the CDR3: TGTGCCAGCAGCCAGCGGACAGGGGTGAACTACGAGCAGTACTTC.

As to this clone: This CDR3 is also generated by other DNA sequences in the sample. The gene calls are TRBV5-6 and TRBJ1-5, with TRBD1 matching 12 bases. V gave up 3 bases and J gave up 0 bases; unmatched junction bases: 7. CDR3 length equals 18 residues. Germline V CDR1 and CDR2: SGHDT, YYEEEE. CDR3 in amino acids: CASSSGTGGYYSNQPQHF. CDR3 DNA: TGTGCCAGCAGCTCTGGGACAGGGGGCTATTATAGCAATCAGCCCCAGCATTTT. The full variable domain, in which reference TRBV5-6 and TRBJ1-5 provide the parts outside the CDR3, is DAGVTQSPTHLIKTRGQQVTLRCSPKSGHDTVSWYQQALGQGPQFIFQYYEEEERQRGNFPDRFSGHQFPNYSSELNVNALLLGDSALYLCASSSGTGGYYSNQPQHFGDGTRLSIL.

The chain combines TRBV18 with TRBJ2-3; 9 nucleotides line up with TRBD2. Per the germline V gene, CDR1 is KGHSH and CDR2 is LQKENI. The ends lost 9 bases at V and 3 bases at J; junction bases unmatched: 4. The CDR3 has 13 residues. The CDR3 sequence: CASGLARTDTQYF. The CDR3, as DNA: TGTGCCAGTGGACTAGCGAGGACAGATACGCAGTATTTT.

The gene calls are TRBV6-1 and TRBJ1-1; D not certain. Trimming removed 4 bases at V and 1 base at J, with 10 bases between. The CDR3 has 14 amino acids. Germline assignment: CDR1 MNHNS and CDR2 SASEGT. Here the CDR3 reads CASSATSGNTEAFF. CDR3 sequence (DNA): TGTGCCAGCAGTGCAACTTCGGGGAACACTGAAGCTTTCTTT.

Turning to this clone: The identical CDR3 is also encoded by other nucleotide sequences in the sample. This chain uses TRBV7-9 with TRBJ1-1; D may be TRBD1 (6 bases). V was trimmed by 6 bases and J by 6 bases, leaving 17 bases between them. The CDR3 loop spans 14 amino acids. CDR1 is SEHNR, CDR2 FQNEAQ, per germline (reference sequence). CDR3 DNA sequence: TGTGCCAGCAGTTCCCAGGGGAGTCTATCTGAAGCTTTCTTT. Protein product: CASSSQGSLSEAFF.

J is TRBJ1-1 and V is TRBV6-5; D possibly corresponds to TRBD1 (5 bases). The CDR3 contains 14 residues. Germline V gene lookup returns CDR1 MNHEY and CDR2 SVGAGI. V lost 1 base and J lost 1, with 7 bases in between. CDR3 sequence (DNA): TGTGCCAGCAGTTACTTAGGACAGAACACTGAAGCTTTCTTT. It is translated as CASSYLGQNTEAFF.

The chain has TRBV27 and TRBJ1-4; a weak D match, TRBD1 (5 bases). Trimming removed 5 bases at V and 3 bases at J, with 10 bases between. From germline, CDR1 is MNHEY and CDR2 SMNVEV (reference sequence). This CDR3 spans 14 amino acids. The CDR3: CASSLAGANEKLFF. Written as DNA, the CDR3 is TGTGCCAGCAGTCTAGCGGGGGCTAATGAAAAACTGTTTTTT. The full variable domain, with the rest looked up from reference TRBV27 and TRBJ1-4, is EAQVTQNPRYLITVTGKKLTVTCSQNMNHEYMSWYRQDPGLGLRQIYYSMNVEVTDKGDVPEGYKVSRKEKRNFPLILESPSPNQTSLYFCASSLAGANEKLFFGSGTQLSVL.

J is TRBJ2-4 and V is TRBV5-8; possibly TRBD1 for D (5 bases). V was cut by 3 bases and J by 7 bases, with 17 bases left in between. Germline-derived CDR1 and CDR2 are SGHTS and YDEGEE. This CDR3 has 15 residues. CDR3 loop: CASSSGAGEPNIQYF. The CDR3, as DNA: TGTGCCAGCAGCTCTGGGGCAGGTGAGCCCAACATTCAGTACTTC.

The chain uses TRBV7-9 and TRBJ1-5; 8 positions match TRBD1. Germline CDR1 SEHNR, CDR2 FQNEAQ (reference sequence). V shed 5 bases and J 4 bases; nucleotides not matched to a gene: 7. The CDR3 is 15 residues long. CDR3 sequence: CASSPGTGRNQPQHF. The CDR3 nucleotides are TGTGCCAGCAGCCCCGGGACAGGACGAAATCAGCCCCAGCATTTT.

As concerns this clone: Other DNA variants within this sample encode the same CDR3. This rearrangement joins TRBV5-1 to TRBJ2-7, with 9 bases aligning to TRBD2. Trimming cost V 4 bases and J 2 bases; bases outside gene matches: 4. This CDR3 region has 14 residues. CDR1 is SGHRS and CDR2 is YFSETQ in the germline V gene. Here the CDR3 DNA reads TGCGCCAGCAGCCTCAGCGGGGGGACCTACGAGCAGTACTTC. Protein product: CASSLSGGTYEQYF. The entire variable domain, with the rest obtained from reference TRBV5-1 and TRBJ2-7, is as follows: KAGVTQTPRYLIKTRGQQVTLSCSPISGHRSVSWYQQTPGQGLQFLFEYFSETQRNKGNFPGRFSGRQFSNSRSEMNVSTLELGDSALYLCASSLSGGTYEQYFGPGTRLTVT.

This chain connects TRBV5-1 to TRBJ2-5; the match to TRBD2 covers 11 bases. The CDR3 is 15 amino acids. The germline V gene has CDR1 SGHRS and CDR2 YFSETQ. V shed 4 bases, J shed 2 bases, and the junction held 4 bases outside the gene matches. CDR3: CASSPRTSGQETQYF. CDR3 bases: TGCGCCAGCAGCCCTCGGACTAGCGGGCAAGAGACCCAGTACTTC.

The gene calls are TRBV19 and TRBJ2-7, with TRBD2 identical over 9 bases. Per germline, CDR1 LNHDA and CDR2 SQIVND (reference sequence). CDR3 length equals 12 residues. V trimming: 7 bases; J trimming: 2 bases; junction bases outside the gene matches: 0. In nucleotides, the CDR3 is TGTGCCAGTACTAGCGGGGCCTACGAGCAGTACTTC. It translates to CASTSGAYEQYF.

This clone is categorized as medium-sized (0.01 to 0.1%). The chain links TRBV14 to TRBJ2-1; 10 positions agree with TRBD2. Germline CDR1 is SGHDN and CDR2 is FVKESK. The CDR3 extends over 17 amino acids. The trim removed 5 bases at V and 2 bases at J, leaving 9 bases unmatched. CDR3 DNA: TGTGCCAGCAGCTTAATAGCGGGGGGCTATGCCTACAATGAGCAGTTCTTC. It yields the protein CASSLIAGGYAYNEQFF.

This clone was seen a few times. This rearrangement joins TRBV11-3 to TRBJ2-7, with D perhaps matching TRBD2 (5 bases). Per the germline V gene, CDR1 is SGHNT and CDR2 is YENEEA. The V end was cut by 6 bases, the J end by 4 bases, with 16 bases between. The length of the CDR3 is 14 residues. The CDR3 is CASSTLGSRYEQYF. CDR3 in DNA: TGTGCCAGCAGTACCCTAGGGAGCAGGTACGAGCAGTACTTC.